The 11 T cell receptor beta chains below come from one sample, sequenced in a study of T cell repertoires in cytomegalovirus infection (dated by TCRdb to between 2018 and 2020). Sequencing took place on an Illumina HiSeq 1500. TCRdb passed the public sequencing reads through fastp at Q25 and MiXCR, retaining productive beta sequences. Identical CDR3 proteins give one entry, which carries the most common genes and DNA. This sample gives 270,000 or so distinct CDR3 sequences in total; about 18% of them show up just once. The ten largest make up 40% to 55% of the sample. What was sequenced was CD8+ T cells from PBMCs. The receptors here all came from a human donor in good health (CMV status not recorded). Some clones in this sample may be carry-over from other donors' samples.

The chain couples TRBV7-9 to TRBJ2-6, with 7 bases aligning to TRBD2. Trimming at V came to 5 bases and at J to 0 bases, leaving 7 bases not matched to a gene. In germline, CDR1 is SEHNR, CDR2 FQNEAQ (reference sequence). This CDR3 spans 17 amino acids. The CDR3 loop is CASSRPAGNSGANVLTF. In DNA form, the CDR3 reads TGTGCCAGCAGCCGCCCAGCGGGGAACTCTGGGGCCAACGTCCTGACTTTC.

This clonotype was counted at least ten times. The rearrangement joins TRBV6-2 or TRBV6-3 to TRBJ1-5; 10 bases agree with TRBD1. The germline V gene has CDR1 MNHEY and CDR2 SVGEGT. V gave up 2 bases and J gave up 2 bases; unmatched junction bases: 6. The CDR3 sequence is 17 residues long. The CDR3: CASSYNRDRGGNQPQHF. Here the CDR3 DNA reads TGTGCCAGCAGTTACAACCGGGACAGGGGTGGCAATCAGCCCCAGCATTTT.

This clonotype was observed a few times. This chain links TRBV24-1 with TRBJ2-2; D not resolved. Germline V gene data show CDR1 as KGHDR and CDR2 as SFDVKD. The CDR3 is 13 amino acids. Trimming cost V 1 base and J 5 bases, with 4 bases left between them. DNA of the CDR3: TGTGCCACCAGTGATTTTGGGACCGGGGAGCTGTTTTTT. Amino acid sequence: CATSDFGTGELFF.

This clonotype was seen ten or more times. The CDR3, as DNA: TGTGCCAGCATAAAAATGGGGGATGACTATGGCTACACCTTC. This translates into CASIKMGDDYGYTF. The V and J genes are TRBV7-9 and TRBJ1-2, with D tentatively TRBD1 (5 bases). The ends were cut back, 7 bases at V and 3 bases at J, with 15 bases in the middle. Germline CDR1 and CDR2: SEHNR and FQNEAQ (reference sequence). The CDR3 consists of 14 residues.

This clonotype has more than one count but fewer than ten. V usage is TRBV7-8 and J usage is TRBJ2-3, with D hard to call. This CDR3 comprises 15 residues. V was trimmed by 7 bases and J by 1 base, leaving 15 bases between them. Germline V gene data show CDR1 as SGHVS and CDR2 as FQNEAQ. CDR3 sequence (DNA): TGTGCCAGCACTCCGCCCGTCGTTGGCACAGATACGCAGTATTTT. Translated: CASTPPVVGTDTQYF.

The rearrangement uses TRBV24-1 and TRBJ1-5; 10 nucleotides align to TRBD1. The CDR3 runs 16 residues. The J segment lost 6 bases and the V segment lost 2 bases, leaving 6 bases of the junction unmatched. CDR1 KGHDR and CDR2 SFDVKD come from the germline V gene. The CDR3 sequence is CATSDSGTGDSQPQHF. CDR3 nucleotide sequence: TGTGCCACCAGTGATTCCGGGACAGGGGATAGTCAGCCCCAGCATTTT.

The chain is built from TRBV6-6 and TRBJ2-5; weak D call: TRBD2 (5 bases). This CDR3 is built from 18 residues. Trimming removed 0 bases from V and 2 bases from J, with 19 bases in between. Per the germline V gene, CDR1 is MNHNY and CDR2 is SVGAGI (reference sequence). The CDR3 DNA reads TGTGCCAGCAGTTACTCGATTTACCCCATCGGAGGTCAAGAGACCCAGTACTTC. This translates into CASSYSIYPIGGQETQYF.

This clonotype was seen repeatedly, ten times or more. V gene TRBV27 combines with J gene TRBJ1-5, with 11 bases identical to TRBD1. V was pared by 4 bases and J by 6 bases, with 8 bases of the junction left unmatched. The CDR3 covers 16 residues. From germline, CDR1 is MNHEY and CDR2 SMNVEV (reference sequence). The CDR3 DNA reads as TGTGCCAGCAGTTCAGGACAGGGGGCGTATGGTCAGCCCCAGCATTTT. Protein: CASSSGQGAYGQPQHF.

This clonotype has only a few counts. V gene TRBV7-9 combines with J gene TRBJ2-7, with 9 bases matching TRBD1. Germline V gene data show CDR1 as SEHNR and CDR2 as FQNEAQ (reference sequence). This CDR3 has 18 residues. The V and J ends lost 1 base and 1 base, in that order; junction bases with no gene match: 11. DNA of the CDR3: TGTGCCAGCAGCTTAGGGGCCCCGTACAGGGGGCTATCCTACGAGCAGTACTTC. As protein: CASSLGAPYRGLSYEQYF.

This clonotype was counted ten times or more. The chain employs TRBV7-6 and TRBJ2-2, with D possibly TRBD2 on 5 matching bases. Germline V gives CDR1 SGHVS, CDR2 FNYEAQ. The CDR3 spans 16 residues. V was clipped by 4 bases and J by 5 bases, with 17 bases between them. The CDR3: CASSYDLLVRTGELFF. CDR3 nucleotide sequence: TGTGCCAGCAGCTACGACCTACTAGTTAGGACCGGGGAGCTGTTTTTT.

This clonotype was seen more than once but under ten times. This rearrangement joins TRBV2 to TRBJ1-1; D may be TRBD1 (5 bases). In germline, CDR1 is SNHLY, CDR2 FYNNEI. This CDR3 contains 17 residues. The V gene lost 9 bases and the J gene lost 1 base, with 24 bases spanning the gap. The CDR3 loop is CARRPSAGGAQNTEAFF. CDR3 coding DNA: TGTGCCAGGAGACCGTCCGCGGGAGGGGCCCAGAACACTGAAGCTTTCTTT.